This T cell receptor beta chain is from a study of T cell changes during pregnancy in multiple sclerosis. The length of the CDR3 is 15 residues. J lost 2 bases, V lost 5 bases, and 2 bases had no gene match. CDR1 is MDHEN and CDR2 is SYDVKM in the germline V gene. TCRdb's copy holds only in-frame clones and misses some; the assay was immunoSEQ multiplex PCR. The sample includes 52,000 or so clones, about 87% seen only once; the top ten take 0.5% to 0.75%. This receptor was taken from a female donor with multiple sclerosis, enrolled in a pregnancy study. The specimen was CD4+ T cells from peripheral blood mononuclear cells, collected in the first trimester of pregnancy. The chain is built from TRBV28 and TRBJ1-5; 11 nucleotides agree with TRBD1. CDR3: CASSRDRGGNQPQHF. For the CDR3, the DNA is TGTGCCAGCAGTCGGGACAGGGGGGGCAATCAGCCCCAGCATTTT. Full variable domain (remainder filled in from reference TRBV28 and TRBJ1-5): DVKVTQSSRYLVKRTGEKVFLECVQDMDHENMFWYRQDPGLGLRLIYFSYDVKMKEKGDIPEGYSVSREKKERFSLILESASTNQTSMYLCASSRDRGGNQPQHFGDGTRLSIL.